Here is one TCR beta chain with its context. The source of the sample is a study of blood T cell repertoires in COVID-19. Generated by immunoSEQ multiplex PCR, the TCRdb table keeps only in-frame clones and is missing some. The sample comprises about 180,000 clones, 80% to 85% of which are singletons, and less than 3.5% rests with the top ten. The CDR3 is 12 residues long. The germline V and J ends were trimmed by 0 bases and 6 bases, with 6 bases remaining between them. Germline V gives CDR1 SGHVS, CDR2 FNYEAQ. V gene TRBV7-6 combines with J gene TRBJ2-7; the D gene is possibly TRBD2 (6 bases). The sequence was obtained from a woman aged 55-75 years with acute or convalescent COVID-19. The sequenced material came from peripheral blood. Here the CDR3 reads CASSLAGGEQYF. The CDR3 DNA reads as TGTGCCAGCAGCTTAGCGGGGGGCGAGCAGTACTTC.